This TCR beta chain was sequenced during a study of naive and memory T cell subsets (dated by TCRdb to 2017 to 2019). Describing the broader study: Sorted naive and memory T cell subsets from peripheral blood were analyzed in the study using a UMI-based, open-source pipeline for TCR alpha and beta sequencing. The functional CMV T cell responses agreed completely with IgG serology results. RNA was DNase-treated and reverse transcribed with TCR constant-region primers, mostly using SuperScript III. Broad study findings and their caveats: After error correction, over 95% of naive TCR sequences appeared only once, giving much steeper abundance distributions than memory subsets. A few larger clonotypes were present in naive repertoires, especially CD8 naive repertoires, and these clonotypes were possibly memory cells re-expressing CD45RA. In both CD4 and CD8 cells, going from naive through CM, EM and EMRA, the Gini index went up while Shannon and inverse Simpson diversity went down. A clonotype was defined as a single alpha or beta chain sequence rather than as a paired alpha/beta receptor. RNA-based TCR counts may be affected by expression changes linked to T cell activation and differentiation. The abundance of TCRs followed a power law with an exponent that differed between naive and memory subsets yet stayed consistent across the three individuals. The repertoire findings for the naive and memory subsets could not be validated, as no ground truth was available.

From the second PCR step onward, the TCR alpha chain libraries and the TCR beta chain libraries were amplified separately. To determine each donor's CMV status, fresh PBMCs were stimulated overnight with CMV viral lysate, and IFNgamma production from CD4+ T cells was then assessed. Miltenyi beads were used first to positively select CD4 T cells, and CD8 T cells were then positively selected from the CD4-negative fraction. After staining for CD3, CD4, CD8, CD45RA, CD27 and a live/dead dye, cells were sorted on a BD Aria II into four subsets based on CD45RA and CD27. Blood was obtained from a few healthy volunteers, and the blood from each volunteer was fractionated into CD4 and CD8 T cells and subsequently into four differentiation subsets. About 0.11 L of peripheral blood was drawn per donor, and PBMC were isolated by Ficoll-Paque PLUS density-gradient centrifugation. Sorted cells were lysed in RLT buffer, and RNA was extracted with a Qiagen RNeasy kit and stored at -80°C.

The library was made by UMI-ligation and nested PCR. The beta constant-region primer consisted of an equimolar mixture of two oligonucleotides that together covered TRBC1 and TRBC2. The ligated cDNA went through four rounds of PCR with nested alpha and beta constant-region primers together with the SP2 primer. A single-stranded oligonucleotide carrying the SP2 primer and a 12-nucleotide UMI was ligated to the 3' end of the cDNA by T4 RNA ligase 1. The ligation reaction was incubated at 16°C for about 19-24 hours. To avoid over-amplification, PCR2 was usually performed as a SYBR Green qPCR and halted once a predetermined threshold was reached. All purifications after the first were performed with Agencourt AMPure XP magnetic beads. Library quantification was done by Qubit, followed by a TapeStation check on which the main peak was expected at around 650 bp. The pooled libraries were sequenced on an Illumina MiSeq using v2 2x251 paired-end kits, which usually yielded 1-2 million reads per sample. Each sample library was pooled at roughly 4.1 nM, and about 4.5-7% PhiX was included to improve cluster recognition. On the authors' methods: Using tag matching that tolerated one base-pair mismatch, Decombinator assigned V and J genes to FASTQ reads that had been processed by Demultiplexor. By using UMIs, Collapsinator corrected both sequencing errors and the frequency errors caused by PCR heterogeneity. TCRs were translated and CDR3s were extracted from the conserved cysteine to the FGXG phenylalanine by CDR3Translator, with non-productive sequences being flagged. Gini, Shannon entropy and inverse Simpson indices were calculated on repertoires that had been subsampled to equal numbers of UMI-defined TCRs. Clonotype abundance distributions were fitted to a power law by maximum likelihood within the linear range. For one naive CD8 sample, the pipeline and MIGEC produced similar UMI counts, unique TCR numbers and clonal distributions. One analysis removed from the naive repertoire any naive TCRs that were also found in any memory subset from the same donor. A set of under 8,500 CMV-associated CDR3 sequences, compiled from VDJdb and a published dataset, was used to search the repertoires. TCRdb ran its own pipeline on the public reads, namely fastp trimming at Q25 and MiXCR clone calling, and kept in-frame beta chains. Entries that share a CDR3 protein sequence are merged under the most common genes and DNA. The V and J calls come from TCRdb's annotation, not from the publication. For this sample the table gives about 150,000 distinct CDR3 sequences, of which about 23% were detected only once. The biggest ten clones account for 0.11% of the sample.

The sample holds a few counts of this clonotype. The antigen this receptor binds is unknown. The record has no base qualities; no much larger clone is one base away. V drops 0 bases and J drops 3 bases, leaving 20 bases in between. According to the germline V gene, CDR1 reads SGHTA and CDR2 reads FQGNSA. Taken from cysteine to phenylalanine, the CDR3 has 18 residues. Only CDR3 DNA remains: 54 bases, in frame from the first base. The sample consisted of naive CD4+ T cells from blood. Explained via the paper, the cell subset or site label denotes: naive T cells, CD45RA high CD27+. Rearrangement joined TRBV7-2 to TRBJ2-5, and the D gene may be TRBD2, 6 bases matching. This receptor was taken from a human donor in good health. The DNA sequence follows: TGTGCCAGCAGCTTAGCGCATCATCCGGGACTGCTAAAAGAGACCCAGTACTTC. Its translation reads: CASSLAHHPGLLKETQYF.